A single TCR beta chain is shown here with its context. What it binds is unknown. This entry is derived from a study of T cell responses to AZD1222 COVID-19 vaccine. The overall study: Recipients boosted at about 4 weeks or about 12 weeks are pooled. Study results and limitations: Only 6 or 7 AZD1222 recipients tested seropositive at baseline.

Here immunoSEQ multiplex PCR was the method, and the copy in TCRdb shows in-frame clones only, minus some. This sample carries approximately 85,000 clones, less than 90% of them seen once, and the ten largest clones take 6% to 9%. The sequences come from peripheral blood, collected on day 0 of AZD1222 vaccination. This TCR was recovered from an adult in good health.

In DNA form, the CDR3 reads TGCGCCAGCAGCTTAGGGTCTAGAGGGACTGAAGCTTTCTTT. This gives the protein CASSLGSRGTEAFF. The rearrangement joins TRBV5-1 to TRBJ1-1; D gene unclear. Germline CDR1 reads SGHRS; CDR2 reads YFSETQ. The CDR3 extends over 14 amino acids. V lost 2 bases and J lost 5, with 13 bases in between.